The 23 T cell receptor beta chains presented below share a single source sample, sequenced in a study of neurological immune-mediated disorders. One entry per CDR3 protein results from TCRdb running MiXCR on the 5' RACE reads. The sample yields 30,000 to 40,000 distinct CDR3 sequences, around 4% seen once. Material for sequencing was PBMCs. All receptors derive from a man between 25 and 39 years old with multiple sclerosis.

This chain joins TRBV18 and TRBJ2-7, with D possibly being TRBD1 (5 bases). The CDR3 is made up of 16 amino acids. Trimming stripped 0 bases from V and 6 bases from J, with 18 bases between. Germline V CDR1 and CDR2: KGHSH, LQKENI. CDR3 coding DNA: TGTGCCAGCTCACCACCGACTGGACAAGGAGTTCGCGAGCAGTACTTC. It yields the protein CASSPPTGQGVREQYF.

This clonotype has a count of ten or more. The rearrangement joins TRBV20-1 to TRBJ2-1, with 9 bases identical to TRBD2. V lost 6 bases, J lost 5 bases, and 11 bases stayed unmatched. Germline V lookup: CDR1 DFQATT, CDR2 SNEGSKA (reference sequence). This CDR3 is built from 15 residues. The CDR3, as DNA: TGCAGTGCCCTAGCCCTAGCGGGGCTGAACAATGAGCAGTTCTTC. Translating gives CSALALAGLNNEQFF.

The chain combines TRBV6-2 or TRBV6-3 with TRBJ2-3; D may be TRBD2 (6 bases). The CDR3 totals 15 residues. Trimming shortened V by 5 bases and J by 5 bases, and 17 bases separated the two germline ends. Germline-derived CDR1 and CDR2 are MNHEY and SVGEGT. In nucleotides, the CDR3 is TGTGCCAGCAGTCAGGGACTCCCCATGGAAGATACGCAGTATTTT. Protein sequence: CASSQGLPMEDTQYF.

This clonotype appeared many times. This chain connects TRBV20-1 to TRBJ2-1; the D gene is possibly TRBD2 (7 bases). The V gene's germline CDR1 is DFQATT and CDR2 SNEGSKA (reference sequence). The CDR3 extends over 13 amino acids. Deletions cut 5 bases from V and 4 bases from J, with 12 bases between. The chain's CDR3 is CSALRGTYNEQFF. The CDR3, as DNA: TGCAGTGCTTTGCGGGGGACATACAATGAGCAGTTCTTC.

There are many counts of this clonotype. The chain joins TRBV25-1 to TRBJ2-7; D not certain. This CDR3 is built from 14 residues. V lost 9 bases and J 3 bases, leaving 18 bases between the germline ends. CDR1 is MGHDK, CDR2 SYGVNS, per germline. CDR3 coding DNA: TGTGCCAGGCTACCCCGGGCTACGAACTACGAGCAGTACTTC. This gives the protein CARLPRATNYEQYF.

In its sample, this clonotype was seen many times. The gene calls are TRBV20-1 and TRBJ1-4; 9 bases are shared with TRBD1. This CDR3 spans 17 amino acids. With 2 bases clipped from V and 4 bases from J, the junction kept 11 bases outside the gene matches. In germline, CDR1 is DFQATT, CDR2 SNEGSKA (reference sequence). The CDR3 bases are TGCAGTGCTAGAACGGGACAGGGCGGTTGGGGTAATGAAAAACTGTTTTTT. This encodes CSARTGQGGWGNEKLFF.

This clonotype was picked up many times. The chain carries TRBV15 and TRBJ2-1; D is ambiguous. Germline assignment: CDR1 LNHNV and CDR2 YYDKDF (reference sequence). Trimming cost V 6 bases and J 5 bases, with 11 bases left between them. The CDR3 has 13 amino acids. CDR3 nucleotides: TGTGCCACCAGTTTACAGACCGACAATGAGCAGTTCTTC. Translated: CATSLQTDNEQFF.

This clonotype was observed at least ten times. V usage is TRBV6-2 or TRBV6-3 and J usage is TRBJ1-6, with 7 bases that match TRBD1. Germline CDR1 reads MNHEY; CDR2 reads SVGEGT. The CDR3 length is 12 residues. The junction had 7 bases not matched to a gene; V was cut back by 7 bases and J by 13 bases. CDR3: CASNTGVRPLHF. The CDR3 nucleotides read TGTGCCAGCAACACAGGGGTTCGGCCCCTCCACTTT.

This clonotype was counted between two and nine times. The rearrangement links TRBV20-1 to TRBJ2-5; tentatively, D is TRBD1 or TRBD2 (5 bases each). The CDR3 extends over 14 amino acids. V was cut by 1 base and J by 1 base, with 10 bases left in between. Per the germline V gene, CDR1 is DFQATT and CDR2 is SNEGSKA (reference sequence). CDR3 sequence: CSARAPGPQETQYF. The CDR3 DNA reads as TGCAGTGCTAGAGCCCCGGGACCCCAAGAGACCCAGTACTTC.

This clonotype was seen ten or more times. CDR3 amino acids: CASATWWGKSPLHF. The CDR3 DNA is TGTGCCAGCGCTACCTGGTGGGGAAAATCACCCCTCCACTTT. V gene TRBV12-3 or TRBV12-4 combines with J gene TRBJ1-6; no reliable D call. V was cut by 8 bases and J by 10 bases, with 18 bases left in between. The CDR3 consists of 14 residues.

This clonotype was detected ten times or more. This chain uses TRBV10-3 with TRBJ2-7; a weak D match, TRBD1 (6 bases). Germline loops: CDR1 ENHRY, CDR2 SYGVKD. CDR3 length: 16 residues. Trimming removed 5 bases from V and 2 bases from J, with 19 bases in between. CDR3 coding DNA: TGTGCCATCAGTTCCGGACAGTTCAAACAAGCCTACGAGCAGTACTTC. This codes for CAISSGQFKQAYEQYF.

This clonotype appeared many times. V usage is TRBV7-2 and J usage is TRBJ1-1; D call uncertain. The CDR3 runs 14 residues. The V end was cut by 2 bases, the J end by 1 base, with 8 bases between. The germline V gene has CDR1 SGHTA and CDR2 FQGNSA. The CDR3 here is CASSLRSGNTEAFF. CDR3 sequence (DNA): TGTGCCAGCAGCTTAAGGTCTGGGAACACTGAAGCTTTCTTT.

This clonotype was recorded a few times. Since a much larger clone is just one base distant, this may be a read error. The chain carries TRBV20-1 and TRBJ2-5; D is unresolved. From germline, CDR1 is DFQATT and CDR2 SNEGSKA (reference sequence). There are 12 residues in the CDR3. V shed 6 bases and J shed 2 bases, with 10 bases lying between them. The CDR3 protein is CSAGKTQETQYF. CDR3 bases: TGCAGTGCAGGTAAGACTCAAGAGACCCAGTACTTC.

The sample holds many counts of this clonotype. The rearrangement links TRBV3-1 to TRBJ1-1; D is perhaps TRBD1 (5 bases). The CDR3 totals 13 residues. V lost 8 bases and J lost 11, with 21 bases in between. Germline values: CDR1 LGHDT, CDR2 YNNKEL (reference sequence). Here the CDR3 DNA reads TGTGCCAGCCAACCGGGGCACGAATCAGAGGCTTTCTTT. It translates to CASQPGHESEAFF.

This clonotype was recorded many times. V usage is TRBV3-1 and J usage is TRBJ1-1, with a tentative D call TRBD1 (5 bases). Germline V CDR1 and CDR2: LGHDT, YNNKEL (reference sequence). Trimming shortened V by 1 base and J by 9 bases, and 15 bases separated the two germline ends. The CDR3 contains 14 residues. The CDR3 sequence: CASSQGTGTDKAFF. The CDR3 DNA sequence: TGTGCCAGCAGCCAAGGCACCGGGACGGATAAAGCTTTCTTT.

This clonotype was counted many times. This chain joins TRBV12-3 or TRBV12-4 and TRBJ2-5; TRBD1 is a possible D gene (6 bases). The V gene lost 5 bases and the J gene lost 4 bases, with 14 bases spanning the gap. The CDR3 covers 14 residues. For the CDR3, the DNA is TGTGCCAGCAGTAAGAGCAGGGGACGAGAGACCCAGTACTTC. Encoded protein: CASSKSRGRETQYF.

Many counts were recorded for this clonotype. CDR3 protein: CSASWRDNEQFF. The CDR3 DNA is TGCAGTGCTAGTTGGCGGGACAATGAGCAGTTCTTC. The chain recombines TRBV20-1 with TRBJ2-1; maybe TRBD2 (5 bases). The germline CDR1 and CDR2 sequences are DFQATT and SNEGSKA (reference sequence). V was clipped by 3 bases and J by 5 bases, with 8 bases between them. The CDR3 is 12 residues long.

This clonotype was observed at least ten times. The CDR3 bases are TGCAGTGCTCGACGTCAGGGTGCGAACACTGAAGCTTTCTTT. It specifies CSARRQGANTEAFF. V gene TRBV20-1 combines with J gene TRBJ1-1, with D perhaps TRBD1 (5 bases). Trimming pared 5 bases from V and 1 base from J, leaving 14 bases between. This CDR3 is 14 amino acids long. Germline CDR1 and CDR2: DFQATT and SNEGSKA (reference sequence).

This clonotype was observed many times. CDR3 coding DNA: TGTGCCAGCAGTTTACTAGGCCATTACGAGCAGTACTTC. It specifies CASSLLGHYEQYF. This chain uses TRBV12-3 or TRBV12-4 with TRBJ2-7; D is undetermined. V was shortened by 2 bases and J by 4 bases, with 9 bases between the two germline ends. This CDR3 is built from 13 residues.

Many counts were recorded for this clonotype. The chain combines TRBV10-1 with TRBJ1-1; D gene uncertain. V was trimmed by 6 bases and J by 0 bases, leaving 8 bases between them. From germline, CDR1 is WNHNN and CDR2 SYGVQD (reference sequence). CDR3 length equals 13 residues. The CDR3 sequence is CASRSELNTEAFF. DNA of the CDR3: TGCGCCAGCAGATCGGAATTGAACACTGAAGCTTTCTTT.

This clonotype was seen ten or more times. This chain joins TRBV20-1 and TRBJ1-4; D is undetermined. The CDR3 consists of 13 residues. The V end was cut by 6 bases, the J end by 3 bases, with 11 bases between. CDR1 DFQATT and CDR2 SNEGSKA come from the germline V gene (reference sequence). The CDR3 sequence is CSAARAPNEKLFF. The CDR3 DNA sequence: TGCAGTGCCGCCCGGGCCCCTAATGAAAAACTGTTTTTT.

In its sample, this clonotype was seen a few times. V and J are TRBV2 and TRBJ1-1, with D perhaps TRBD1 (5 bases). CDR3 length: 13 amino acids. The germline V gene encodes CDR1 SNHLY and CDR2 FYNNEI. V was cut by 5 bases and J by 4 bases, with 11 bases left in between. In DNA, the CDR3 is TGTGCCAGCAGTCTGGGACCTCTCACTGAAGCTTTCTTT. Translation gives CASSLGPLTEAFF.

This clonotype was observed a handful of times. The V call is TRBV7-2, the J call TRBJ1-5; TRBD1 matches at 9 bases. Germline-derived CDR1 and CDR2 are SGHTA and FQGNSA. This CDR3 comprises 15 residues. V shed 5 bases, J shed 3 bases, and the junction held 5 bases outside the gene matches. The CDR3 spells CASSPDRGYNQPQHF. The CDR3 DNA sequence: TGTGCCAGCAGCCCGGACAGGGGTTACAATCAGCCCCAGCATTTT.